The 11 T cell receptor beta chains below all came from one sample that was sequenced in a study of blood T cells in healthy people across ages. Using a J-beta primer mix together with a sample-barcoded 5' primer, a second PCR was run for about 7 to 12 cycles. MiXCR, run by TCRdb on the 5' RACE reads, gives a single entry per CDR3 protein. Of hundreds of thousands of distinct CDR3 sequences listed, about 50% are singletons. The sequenced sample was blood. The receptors derive from a woman at least 80 years old in good health.

Details on this clonotype: This could be a read error, since a much larger clone is one nucleotide away. The chain is built from TRBV5-1 and TRBJ2-1; 9 bases align to TRBD1. This CDR3 is built from 16 residues. V gave up 6 bases and J gave up 3 bases; unmatched junction bases: 10. Germline loops: CDR1 SGHRS, CDR2 YFSETQ. The CDR3 sequence is CASIPSRTGDYNEQFF. CDR3 DNA: TGCGCCAGCATCCCTTCTCGGACAGGGGACTACAATGAGCAGTTCTTC.

The genes are TRBV6-6 and TRBJ2-6; D is ambiguous. V was trimmed by 2 bases and J by 4 bases, leaving 6 bases between them. Germline lookup yields CDR1 MNHNY and CDR2 SVGAGI (reference sequence). CDR3 length: 14 amino acids. In DNA, the CDR3 is TGTGCCAGCAGTTACAACGGCGGGGCCAACGTCCTGACTTTC. Translation: CASSYNGGANVLTF.

This clonotype was seen more than once but under ten times. The chain employs TRBV5-1 and TRBJ2-1; D is undetermined. Trimming cost V 0 bases and J 9 bases, with 13 bases left between them. Germline values: CDR1 SGHRS, CDR2 YFSETQ. There are 14 residues in the CDR3. This CDR3 reads CASSLGNGQVEQFF. The CDR3 bases are TGCGCCAGCAGCTTGGGTAACGGGCAGGTTGAGCAGTTCTTC.

This chain connects TRBV7-2 to TRBJ2-1; 8 bases align to TRBD2. This CDR3 has 15 residues. Trimming took 4 bases from V and 4 from J; bases not matched to a gene: 6. Germline V gene sequence: CDR1 SGHTA, CDR2 FQGNSA. The DNA of the CDR3 is TGTGCCAGCAGCTCGTCCGGGACTAGTTACAATGAGCAGTTCTTC. Translating gives CASSSSGTSYNEQFF.

This clonotype was found many times. The chain uses TRBV4-1 and TRBJ2-1; TRBD2 is a possible D gene (6 bases). Looked up from germline, CDR1 is MGHRA and CDR2 is YSYEKL. CDR3 size: 17 residues. Between the trimmed V and J ends, which lost 5 bases and 2 bases, there was a span of 19 bases. The CDR3 DNA sequence: TGCGCCAGCAGCTTGACCCATAGCGGATTTCCCTACAATGAGCAGTTCTTC. Its protein product is CASSLTHSGFPYNEQFF.

At least ten counts were recorded for this clonotype. The chain has TRBV2 and TRBJ2-7; D perhaps matches TRBD1 (5 bases). The CDR3 is made up of 14 amino acids. V shed 0 bases and J shed 2 bases, with 8 bases lying between them. Per the germline V gene, CDR1 is SNHLY and CDR2 is FYNNEI. This chain's CDR3 is CASSEAQGPYEQYF. The CDR3 coding sequence is TGTGCCAGCAGTGAAGCGCAGGGTCCCTACGAGCAGTACTTC.

The chain employs TRBV7-9 and TRBJ2-1; 7 bases align to TRBD1. CDR3 length: 19 amino acids. The germline gives CDR1 SEHNR, CDR2 FQNEAQ (reference sequence). With 5 bases clipped from V and 2 bases from J, the junction kept 18 bases outside the gene matches. As DNA, the CDR3 is TGTGCCAGCAGCCGAGAATCAATAAGGGGACAGAATCCCTACAATGAGCAGTTCTTC. It is translated as CASSRESIRGQNPYNEQFF.

This clonotype was observed at least ten times. The J gene is TRBJ2-1, the V gene TRBV5-1; tentative D call: TRBD1 (6 bases). V gave up 5 bases and J gave up 2 bases, with 11 bases separating them. CDR1 and CDR2 (germline): SGHRS, YFSETQ. This CDR3 has 14 amino acids. DNA of the CDR3: TGCGCCAGCAGAAAGGACAGCGCCTACAATGAGCAGTTCTTC. It codes for CASRKDSAYNEQFF.

There are many counts of this clonotype. The genes are TRBV5-1 and TRBJ2-7; perhaps TRBD1 as D (6 bases). Germline loops: CDR1 SGHRS, CDR2 YFSETQ. V was shortened by 4 bases and J by 6 bases, with 14 bases between the two germline ends. The CDR3 spans 13 residues. CDR3 sequence (DNA): TGCGCCAGCAGCCTTCTATGGACAGCCGAGCAGTACTTC. It translates to CASSLLWTAEQYF.

The V gene is TRBV20-1, the J gene TRBJ2-7; TRBD2 is a possible D gene (6 bases). The V gene's germline CDR1 is DFQATT and CDR2 SNEGSKA (reference sequence). The CDR3 is 11 amino acids. Trimming took off 3 bases at V and 7 bases at J, with 10 bases between the two ends. In DNA form, the CDR3 reads TGCAGTGCTAGCCGGGACTCAGAGCAGTACTTC. It specifies CSASRDSEQYF.

The chain combines TRBV28 with TRBJ2-6; D remains ambiguous. With 4 bases removed from V and 1 base from J, the gap between germline ends came to 8 bases. The CDR3 sequence is 15 residues long. The germline V gene has CDR1 MDHEN and CDR2 SYDVKM. CDR3 sequence reads: CASSSVNSGANVLTF. The DNA of the CDR3 is TGTGCCAGCAGTTCCGTGAATTCTGGGGCCAACGTCCTGACTTTC.